The 27 T cell receptor beta chains below all came from one sample that was sequenced in a study of relationships among human T cell subsets. TCR alpha and beta CDR3s were amplified from mRNA by semiquantitative ARM-PCR. ARM-PCR used tagged nested gene-specific primers, then communal superprimers for exponential amplification. TCRdb reanalysed the multiplex PCR reads using MiXCR and keeps one entry per CDR3 protein. The table includes around 15,000 distinct CDR3 sequences, 62% detected once. Sequencing was carried out using total T cells sorted from blood. The receptors shown here come from a man aged 35-49 years in good health.

The CDR3 bases are TGTGCCAGCGGGCGTTACGAGCAGTACTTC. It is translated as CASGRYEQYF. J is TRBJ2-7 and V is TRBV28; no clear D gene. This CDR3 comprises 10 residues. CDR1 is MDHEN and CDR2 is SYDVKM in the germline V gene. The V gene lost 8 bases and the J gene lost 4 bases, with 6 bases spanning the gap.

The V call is TRBV2, the J call TRBJ2-7; D gene unclear. CDR3 length: 13 residues. CDR1 is SNHLY, CDR2 FYNNEI, per germline. Trimming took off 4 bases at V and 8 bases at J, with 15 bases between the two ends. The CDR3 loop is CASSVALDAKQYF. The CDR3 coding sequence is TGTGCCAGCAGTGTTGCCCTGGATGCCAAGCAGTACTTC.

Regarding this clonotype: One junction end disagrees with the germline gene, perhaps due to a read error. V gene TRBV19 combines with J gene TRBJ2-7; D assignment may be TRBD1 or TRBD2 (5 bases each). Germline V gives CDR1 LNHDA, CDR2 SQIVND (reference sequence). The CDR3 sequence is 12 residues long. CDR3 protein: CASSTGTYEQYF. The CDR3 region has the DNA TGTGCCAGTAGTACCGGGACCTACGAACAGTACTTC.

The chain recombines TRBV12-5 with TRBJ1-1, with D possibly being TRBD1 (5 bases). V was clipped by 1 base and J by 2 bases, with 8 bases between them. This CDR3 is 14 amino acids long. CDR1 is LGHNT and CDR2 is FRNRAP in the germline V gene. The CDR3 sequence: CASGLGGINTEAFF. The CDR3 nucleotides are TGTGCTAGTGGTTTGGGGGGGATTAACACTGAAGCTTTCTTT.

The genes are TRBV7-6 and TRBJ2-3; 10 bases are a match to TRBD2. The ends lost 2 bases at V and 5 bases at J; junction bases unmatched: 7. CDR1 and CDR2 (germline): SGHVS, FNYEAQ. The length of the CDR3 is 16 residues. Here the CDR3 reads CASSLKAGGPGDTQYF. The CDR3 bases are TGTGCCAGCAGCTTAAAAGCGGGGGGGCCAGGAGATACGCAGTATTTT.

This clonotype was observed a single time. The genes are TRBV6-5 and TRBJ2-3; possibly TRBD2 for D (7 bases). V lost 3 bases and J lost 0, with 16 bases in between. Germline V lookup: CDR1 MNHEY, CDR2 SVGAGI. CDR3 length equals 17 residues. This CDR3 reads CASSYSRGPSSTDTQYF. CDR3 coding DNA: TGTGCCAGCAGTTATTCGCGGGGGCCTTCTAGCACAGATACGCAGTATTTT.

The J gene is TRBJ1-2, the V gene TRBV29-1; D is unresolved. Germline V gene data show CDR1 as SQVTM and CDR2 as ANQGSEA. The CDR3 has 11 residues. V gave up 1 base and J gave up 8 bases, with 8 bases separating them. The CDR3, as DNA: TGCAGCGTTGAAGGGGTCTGGGGCTACACCTTC. Protein product: CSVEGVWGYTF.

The chain carries TRBV4-1 and TRBJ2-3, with TRBD1 identical over 7 bases. The ends lost 4 bases at V and 2 bases at J; junction bases unmatched: 15. The CDR3 is 18 amino acids. CDR1 and CDR2 (germline): MGHRA, YSYEKL. The CDR3 DNA is TGCGCCAGCAGCCGGGATGTAAGAGGGACAGCTTTCACAGATACGCAGTATTTT. Translating it yields CASSRDVRGTAFTDTQYF.

The chain joins TRBV20-1 to TRBJ1-1; D is unclear. CDR3 size: 11 residues. Trimming removed 7 bases at V and 1 base at J, with 7 bases between. Germline lookup yields CDR1 DFQATT and CDR2 SNEGSKA (reference sequence). Here the CDR3 DNA reads TGCAGTGTGGACGGGAACACTGAAGCTTTCTTT. Translating it yields CSVDGNTEAFF.

The CDR3 coding sequence is TGTGCCAGCAGCCTTCGACAGGGCCTGGAAGAGCAGTACTTC. Protein: CASSLRQGLEEQYF. This chain joins TRBV14 and TRBJ2-7, with 7 bases identical to TRBD1. CDR3 length: 14 residues. From germline, CDR1 is SGHDN and CDR2 FVKESK. V dropped 4 bases and J dropped 7; count of bases not matched to a gene: 10.

This chain uses TRBV27 with TRBJ2-7; D call uncertain. CDR1 and CDR2 (germline): MNHEY, SMNVEV (reference sequence). The CDR3 is 13 amino acids. With 7 bases removed from V and 5 bases from J, the gap between germline ends came to 15 bases. Here the CDR3 DNA reads TGTGCCAGCAAGGCACACGGTCGGAACGAGCAGTACTTC. Protein product: CASKAHGRNEQYF.

This clonotype occurred a few times. The V gene is TRBV20-1, the J gene TRBJ1-2, with D unclear. The CDR3 has 13 residues. Trimming stripped 5 bases from V and 0 bases from J, with 10 bases between. Looked up from germline, CDR1 is DFQATT and CDR2 is SNEGSKA (reference sequence). In DNA form, the CDR3 reads TGCAGTGCTCCGGGCGGGGCTAACTATGGCTACACCTTC. Its protein product is CSAPGGANYGYTF.

The rearrangement joins TRBV11-3 to TRBJ2-7; D ambiguous. From germline, CDR1 is SGHNT and CDR2 YENEEA. Trimming took off 5 bases at V and 6 bases at J, with 11 bases between the two ends. The CDR3 covers 12 residues. CDR3: CASSGPVGEQYF. The CDR3 nucleotides read TGTGCCAGCAGCGGCCCGGTGGGCGAGCAGTACTTC.

This clonotype was counted only a few times. The genes are TRBV14 and TRBJ1-1; D is unclear. The CDR3 is made up of 15 amino acids. The germline gives CDR1 SGHDN, CDR2 FVKESK. The V and J ends lost 0 bases and 7 bases respectively, with 15 bases between them. The CDR3 DNA reads as TGTGCCAGCAGCCAAGATCCGCGGGTAACGGGTGAAGCTTTCTTT. Encoded protein: CASSQDPRVTGEAFF.

The rearrangement joins TRBV28 to TRBJ1-2; 8 bases are a match to TRBD1. CDR3 size: 12 residues. Germline loops: CDR1 MDHEN, CDR2 SYDVKM. V lost 11 bases and J lost 1; bases outside the gene matches: 3. The CDR3 DNA is TGTGCCGTAACAGGGGGTAACTATGGCTACACCTTC. Its protein is CAVTGGNYGYTF.

This chain links TRBV18 with TRBJ1-6; D gene uncertain. This CDR3 comprises 15 residues. V gave up 1 base and J gave up 5 bases, with 9 bases separating them. Germline CDR1 KGHSH, CDR2 LQKENI. CDR3 DNA sequence: TGTGCCAGCTCACCACAGACGGACGATAATTCACCCCTCCACTTT. Protein: CASSPQTDDNSPLHF.

This rearrangement joins TRBV20-1 to TRBJ2-7; D might be TRBD1 (6 bases). This CDR3 region has 13 residues. Germline assignment: CDR1 DFQATT and CDR2 SNEGSKA (reference sequence). The germline V and J ends were trimmed by 5 bases and 7 bases, with 18 bases remaining between them. In DNA, the CDR3 is TGCAGTGCTGGGGACACGGGGCCTCGGGAGCAGTACTTC. It is translated as CSAGDTGPREQYF.

The gene calls are TRBV6-5 and TRBJ2-5; D is perhaps TRBD1 (5 bases). This CDR3 region has 14 residues. Germline loops: CDR1 MNHEY, CDR2 SVGAGI. V was trimmed by 2 bases and J by 4 bases, leaving 11 bases between them. The CDR3 DNA reads as TGTGCCAGCAGTTACGGGGCCAGAGGAGAGACCCAGTACTTC. This translates into CASSYGARGETQYF.

V is TRBV3-1 and J is TRBJ1-2; D call uncertain. V was clipped by 0 bases and J by 8 bases, with 10 bases between them. CDR3 length: 13 residues. CDR1 LGHDT and CDR2 YNNKEL come from the germline V gene (reference sequence). CDR3 in DNA: TGTGCCAGCAGCCAAGAAAGACTGGTAGGCTACACCTTC. Amino acid sequence: CASSQERLVGYTF.

This clonotype was seen only a few times. CDR3 nucleotide sequence: TGTGCCAGCAGTGAATGGACAGGTTCTGAAGCTTTCTTT. Translated, it gives CASSEWTGSEAFF. The chain couples TRBV6-1 to TRBJ1-1; TRBD1 aligns across 7 bases. From germline, CDR1 is MNHNS and CDR2 SASEGT. V shed 2 bases and J 6 bases; nucleotides not matched to a gene: 3. The CDR3 has 13 residues.

The genes are TRBV7-9 and TRBJ2-5, with 8 bases aligning to TRBD1. The CDR3 is made up of 14 amino acids. Losses at the gene ends were 1 base for V and 3 bases for J; bases not matched to a gene: 1. Germline V CDR1 and CDR2: SEHNR, FQNEAQ (reference sequence). CDR3 sequence: CASSLEQGEETQYF. CDR3 DNA: TGTGCCAGCAGCTTAGAACAGGGGGAAGAGACCCAGTACTTC.

The chain recombines TRBV7-6 with TRBJ2-7; D not certain. The CDR3 is made up of 14 amino acids. V was cut by 5 bases and J by 3 bases, with 14 bases left in between. CDR1 SGHVS and CDR2 FNYEAQ come from the germline V gene. Here the CDR3 reads CASSPHQNSYEQYF. CDR3 DNA sequence: TGTGCCAGCAGCCCACATCAAAACAGCTACGAGCAGTACTTC.

There are a few counts of this clonotype. The chain has TRBV20-1 and TRBJ2-1, with 10 bases matching TRBD2. Trimming cost V 0 bases and J 7 bases; bases outside gene matches: 3. The CDR3 consists of 14 residues. Germline V gene lookup returns CDR1 DFQATT and CDR2 SNEGSKA (reference sequence). CDR3 nucleotide sequence: TGCAGTGCTAGAGATGCTAGCGGGAGTAATGAGCAGTTCTTC. This gives the protein CSARDASGSNEQFF.

The V gene is TRBV20-1, the J gene TRBJ2-5; D is uncertain. This CDR3 comprises 11 residues. Germline CDR1 and CDR2: DFQATT and SNEGSKA (reference sequence). Trimming pared 6 bases from V and 0 bases from J, leaving 5 bases between. CDR3 residues: CSAEDQETQYF. In nucleotides, the CDR3 is TGCAGTGCAGAAGACCAAGAGACCCAGTACTTC.

V usage is TRBV12-3 or TRBV12-4 and J usage is TRBJ2-1; 8 bases match TRBD2. Unmatched junction bases numbered 7, after V lost 6 bases and J lost 3 bases. The CDR3 consists of 15 residues. The CDR3 loop reads CASRPGREDYNEQFF. The CDR3 DNA is TGTGCCAGCAGGCCGGGGCGGGAGGACTACAATGAGCAGTTCTTC.

The table lists this clonotype with a few counts. The rearrangement joins TRBV10-3 to TRBJ2-1, with 7 bases identical to TRBD2. The V segment lost 11 bases and the J segment 3 bases; nucleotides outside the gene matches: 7. This CDR3 comprises 13 residues. The germline V gene encodes CDR1 ENHRY and CDR2 SYGVKD. CDR3 amino acids: CAVTGGGYNEQFF. The DNA of the CDR3 is TGTGCCGTAACAGGCGGGGGCTACAATGAGCAGTTCTTC.

This clonotype was seen a few times. V and J are TRBV21-1 and TRBJ1-5; the D call in the table, TRBD1, was not verified against the DNA. TRBV21-1 is flagged as a pseudogene. The CDR3 spans 15 residues. In nucleotides, the CDR3 is TGTGCCAGCAATAATCCGGGACAGGGGGATCAGCCCCAGCATTTT. It translates to CASNNPGQGDQPQHF.